A selection of T cell receptor beta chains follows, all from one sample in a study of vaccination effects on CD4 cells after COVID-19. Their target antigens are unknown. Libraries were prepared by immunoSEQ multiplex PCR; TCRdb keeps only in-frame clonotypes and omits some of them. The data contain about 35,000 clones, 68% of them singletons. The sequenced sample was CD4+ T cells from PBMCs cultured without peptide, obtained before COVID-19 vaccination. The receptors stem from a human donor who received a COVID-19 vaccine. Each CDR3 is given with its conserved first and last residue. The D gene is left open where the match is weak. Size tells how often a clone was seen (once, few, many) or the class of an expanded clone, and some rows leave it out.

size	V	J	D	CDR3	DNA
-	TRBV6-6	TRBJ2-3	-	CASSFRGAVLDTQYF	TGTGCCAGCAGTTTCCGCGGGGCCGTTTTAGATACGCAGTATTTT
-	TRBV18	TRBJ1-4	-	CASSPRQNLEKLFF	TGTGCCAGCTCACCACGTCAGAATCTAGAAAAACTGTTTTTT
-	TRBV18	TRBJ2-6	-	CASSPFRGTQSSGANVLTF	TGTGCCAGCTCACCATTTCGCGGCACCCAGAGCTCTGGGGCCAACGTCCTGACTTTC
medium-sized	TRBV6-4	TRBJ2-3	-	CASSDGKGPTDTQYF	TGTGCCAGCAGTGACGGGAAGGGCCCCACAGATACGCAGTATTTT
-	TRBV25-1	TRBJ2-7	-	CASSEMYWGNYEQYF	TGTGCCAGCAGTGAAATGTATTGGGGGAACTACGAGCAGTACTTC
-	TRBV3-1/TRBV3-2	TRBJ1-2	-	CASSQVPGKSGYTF	TGTGCCAGCAGCCAAGTTCCGGGTAAGAGTGGCTACACCTTC
-	TRBV19	TRBJ1-5	TRBD1	CASSIVRGGANQPQHF	TGTGCCAGTAGTATCGTTAGAGGGGGCGCGAATCAGCCCCAGCATTTT
-	TRBV20-1	TRBJ2-1	TRBD2	CSASRLAGDYNEQFF	TGCAGTGCTAGTCGACTAGCGGGGGATTACAATGAGCAGTTCTTC
few	TRBV6-1	TRBJ2-2	-	CASSETHSTGELFF	TGTGCCAGCAGTGAAACACATAGCACCGGGGAGCTGTTTTTT
-	TRBV24-1	TRBJ2-3	-	CATGVPGRVSGYTQYF	TGTGCCACCGGTGTCCCCGGCAGGGTGAGCGGCTATACGCAGTATTTT
few	TRBV6-6	TRBJ1-5	-	CASRADSNQPQHF	TGTGCCAGTAGGGCCGATAGCAATCAGCCCCAGCATTTT
once	TRBV12-3/TRBV12-4	TRBJ1-2	-	CASSFWEYGYTF	TGTGCCAGCAGTTTCTGGGAATATGGCTACACCTTC
-	TRBV7-2	TRBJ2-1	TRBD2	CASSEKRGAGGDEQFF	TGTGCCAGCAGCGAAAAGAGGGGAGCGGGGGGCGATGAGCAGTTCTTC
few	TRBV27	TRBJ1-3	-	CASSRQSGNTIYF	TGTGCCAGCAGCCGACAGTCTGGAAACACCATATATTTT
few	TRBV27	TRBJ1-2	-	CASSPSGGHYGYTF	TGTGCCAGCAGCCCCTCGGGGGGACACTATGGCTACACCTTC
-	TRBV7-7	TRBJ2-2	-	CASSSTRETGELFF	TGTGCCAGCAGCTCTACCAGGGAGACCGGGGAGCTGTTTTTT
-	TRBV3-1/TRBV3-2	TRBJ1-1	TRBD1	CASSPRLAQGALFGEAFF	TGTGCCAGCAGCCCCCGGTTGGCACAGGGGGCTTTATTTGGTGAAGCTTTCTTT
-	TRBV5-1	TRBJ1-4	TRBD1	CASSLFRGQRREKLFF	TGCGCCAGCAGCTTGTTCAGGGGACAGAGAAGAGAAAAACTGTTTTTT
-	TRBV7-9	TRBJ1-1	-	CASSFRGDVAFF	TGTGCCAGCAGCTTCAGGGGAGACGTGGCTTTCTTT
once	TRBV7-8	TRBJ2-7	-	CASSLAQGPKSYLSSYEQYF	TGTGCCAGCAGCTTAGCACAGGGACCCAAGAGTTACCTAAGCTCCTACGAGCAGTACTTC
-	TRBV2	TRBJ2-7	TRBD1	CASSEGTGDYEQYF	TGTGCCAGCAGTGAAGGGACAGGGGACTACGAGCAGTACTTC
-	TRBV5-1	TRBJ2-3	-	CASSFGSNTDTQYF	TGCGCCAGCAGCTTCGGGTCGAACACAGATACGCAGTATTTT
-	TRBV5-1	TRBJ2-1	-	CASSPYGEILYNEQFF	TGCGCCAGCAGCCCTTACGGGGAAATCCTATACAATGAGCAGTTCTTC
-	TRBV18	TRBJ1-4	-	CASSYTENEKLFF	TGTGCCAGCTCGTACACCGAGAACGAAAAACTGTTTTTT
-	TRBV7-9	TRBJ1-1	-	CASRATGTEAFF	TGTGCCAGCAGGGCAACAGGGACTGAAGCTTTCTTT
-	TRBV18	TRBJ1-4	-	CASSPSGAGEKLFF	TGTGCCAGCTCACCCTCAGGGGCAGGTGAAAAACTGTTTTTT
-	TRBV11-3	TRBJ2-1	TRBD1	CASSPRGTVAYNEQFF	TGTGCCAGCAGCCCACGAGGGACAGTAGCCTACAATGAGCAGTTCTTC
-	TRBV4-2	TRBJ2-7	-	CASSQSYTGGEQYF	TGTGCCAGCAGCCAATCCTATACCGGCGGCGAGCAGTACTTC
-	TRBV5-1	TRBJ2-7	TRBD1	CASRLETGGLGGYEQYF	TGCGCCAGCAGACTTGAAACAGGGGGCCTGGGCGGCTACGAGCAGTACTTC
-	TRBV27	TRBJ2-1	TRBD2	CASRSEAGGPRNEQFF	TGTGCCAGCAGAAGTGAAGCGGGAGGGCCGAGAAATGAGCAGTTCTTC
-	TRBV6-5	TRBJ2-7	-	CASRSDSTTYEQYF	TGTGCCAGCAGGTCGGACAGTACGACCTACGAGCAGTACTTC
-	TRBV6-1	TRBJ2-1	TRBD1	CASSEMAGGGNYNEQFF	TGTGCCAGCAGTGAAATGGCAGGGGGCGGTAATTACAATGAGCAGTTCTTC
-	TRBV18	TRBJ1-4	-	CASGTGPVATNEKLFF	TGTGCCAGCGGAACGGGCCCAGTAGCAACTAATGAAAAACTGTTTTTT
-	TRBV5-4	TRBJ2-7	TRBD1	CASSQTGGDYEQYF	TGTGCCAGCAGCCAGACAGGGGGGGACTACGAGCAGTACTTC